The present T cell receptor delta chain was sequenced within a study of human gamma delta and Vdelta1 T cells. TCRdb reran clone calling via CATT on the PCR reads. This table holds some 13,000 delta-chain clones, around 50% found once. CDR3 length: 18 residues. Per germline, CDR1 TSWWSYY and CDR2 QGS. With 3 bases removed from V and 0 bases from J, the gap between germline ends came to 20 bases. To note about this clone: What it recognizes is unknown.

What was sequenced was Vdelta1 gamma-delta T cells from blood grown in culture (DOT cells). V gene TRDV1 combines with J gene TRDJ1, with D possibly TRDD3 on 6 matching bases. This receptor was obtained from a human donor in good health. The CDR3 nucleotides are TGTGCTCTTGGGGACCTGGGGTTCTGTACTCTTCACACCGATAAACTCATCTTT. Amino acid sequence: CALGDLGFCTLHTDKLIF.